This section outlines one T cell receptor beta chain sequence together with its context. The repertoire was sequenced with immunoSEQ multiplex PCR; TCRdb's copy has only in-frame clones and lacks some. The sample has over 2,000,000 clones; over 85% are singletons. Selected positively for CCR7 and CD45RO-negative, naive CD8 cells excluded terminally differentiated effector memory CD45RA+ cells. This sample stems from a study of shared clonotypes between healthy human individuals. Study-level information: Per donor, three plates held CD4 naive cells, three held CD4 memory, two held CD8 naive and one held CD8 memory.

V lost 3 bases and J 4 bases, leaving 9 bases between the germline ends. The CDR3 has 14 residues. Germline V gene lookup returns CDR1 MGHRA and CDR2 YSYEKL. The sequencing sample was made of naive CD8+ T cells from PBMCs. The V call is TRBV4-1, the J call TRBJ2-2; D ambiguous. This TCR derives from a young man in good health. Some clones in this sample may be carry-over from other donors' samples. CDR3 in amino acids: CASSHRDVTGELFF. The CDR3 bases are TGCGCCAGCAGCCACCGAGACGTCACCGGGGAGCTGTTTTTT.